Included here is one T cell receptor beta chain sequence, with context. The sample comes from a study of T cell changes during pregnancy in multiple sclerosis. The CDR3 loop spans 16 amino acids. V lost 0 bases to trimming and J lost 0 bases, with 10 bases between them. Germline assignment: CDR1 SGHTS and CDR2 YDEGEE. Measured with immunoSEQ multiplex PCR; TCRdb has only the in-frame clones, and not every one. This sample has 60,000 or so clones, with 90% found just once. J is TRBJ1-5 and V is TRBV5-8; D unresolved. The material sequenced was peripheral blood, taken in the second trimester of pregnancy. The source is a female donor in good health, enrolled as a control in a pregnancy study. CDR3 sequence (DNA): TGTGCCAGCAGCTTGGAAAGAGTGTTTAGCAATCAGCCCCAGCATTTT. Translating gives CASSLERVFSNQPQHF.